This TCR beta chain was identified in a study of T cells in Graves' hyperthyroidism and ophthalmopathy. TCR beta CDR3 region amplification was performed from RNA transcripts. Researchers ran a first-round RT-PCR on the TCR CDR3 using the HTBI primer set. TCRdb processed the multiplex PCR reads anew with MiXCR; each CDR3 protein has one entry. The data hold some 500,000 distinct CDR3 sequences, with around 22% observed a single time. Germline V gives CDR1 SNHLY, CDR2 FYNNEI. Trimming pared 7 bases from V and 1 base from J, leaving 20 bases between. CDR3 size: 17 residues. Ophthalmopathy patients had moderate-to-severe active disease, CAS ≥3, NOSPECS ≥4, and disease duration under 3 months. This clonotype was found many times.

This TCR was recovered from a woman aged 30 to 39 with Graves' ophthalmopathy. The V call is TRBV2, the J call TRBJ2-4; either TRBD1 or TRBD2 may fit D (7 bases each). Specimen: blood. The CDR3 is CASKAAQGRVAKNIQYF. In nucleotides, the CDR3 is TGTGCCAGCAAAGCAGCACAGGGGAGGGTGGCCAAAAACATTCAGTACTTC.